This T cell receptor beta chain was sequenced for a study of CD8+ T cells in alopecia areata (dated by TCRdb to 2017 to 2018). Concerning the study at large: Treated patients were enrolled in an open-label pilot trial of oral tofacitinib at 5 to 10 mg twice daily for moderate-to-severe alopecia areata. TCRbeta CDR3 regions were amplified by immunoSEQ multiplex PCR with 35 Vbeta forward and 13 Jbeta reverse primers. The SALT score, which quantifies the percentage of affected scalp surface area, was used to measure disease severity in treated patients. Tofacitinib-treated patients had biopsies at baseline and at 4 and 24 weeks of treatment, with a later scalp biopsy in several patients. Patients received tofacitinib for 6 to 18 months and were then followed off drug for 6 months to check for delayed response and recurrence. RNA was obtained with the PAXgene miRNA kit for fixed scalp, the miRNeasy kit for PBMCs, and the RNeasy kit for mouse skin. On the human side, TCRbeta sequencing was run on scalp tissue and on sorted CD4+ and CD8+ peripheral blood T cells from healthy controls and from alopecia areata patients with either patchy or totalis/universalis disease. Clonality in the scalp was compared among normal scalp (n=4), patchy alopecia areata scalp (n=8), and alopecia totalis/universalis scalp (n=8). To study T cell clonal expansion in alopecia areata, the researchers applied high-throughput TCRbeta sequencing to both the C3H/HeJ mouse model and human patients.

Notes on this clone: Its antigen target is currently unknown. At one end, the junction sequence differs from germline, possibly due to a read error.

Library creation used the immunoSEQ multiplex PCR assay. RNA was extracted from all samples and reverse transcribed into cDNA, which served as template for TCR sequencing. First-strand cDNA was synthesized with SuperScript III using a 2:1 mix of oligo-dT and random hexamers. A synthetic immune receptor repertoire was used to assess amplification bias, and residual bias was removed computationally. Per the authors' processing: Raw reads were preprocessed for error removal, and CDR3 was defined according to IMGT conventions as running from the conserved cysteine to phenylalanine. Clonality was computed by normalizing Shannon entropy by log2 of the number of productive unique TCRs and subtracting the result from 1. Whether scalp clones were CD4 or CD8 was inferred by matching scalp TCRbeta sequences against CD4 and CD8 repertoires sorted from blood. In TCRdb, the immuneACCESS table is reduced to in-frame sequences with V and J assigned. These tables do not hold every clone; where another copy was compared, an unresolved V gene accounts for under half, and the others remain unexplained. V and J calls and clone size come straight from that table; D and trimming were deduced from the DNA. This sample is represented by around 190,000 clones; around 56% of them were singletons. In total, the top ten clones hold approximately 0.7% of the sample.

The time point label of this sample denotes: roughly 27 days on oral tofacitinib. Per the publication, the treatment or condition label means: oral pan-JAK inhibitor, 5-10 mg twice daily. Lesional scalp punch biopsies and peripheral blood were collected from alopecia areata patients. After PBMCs were isolated by density centrifugation and stained for CD3, CD4 and CD8, a FACSAria was used to sort CD4+ and CD8+ T cells. What the study reported, not specific to this receptor: During tofacitinib treatment, many expanded lesional clones stuck around in both scalp and blood, and this persistence may partly explain why relapse happens after treatment is stopped. The treated cohort was small, with a single nonresponder, so links between baseline CD8+ expansion and response need larger studies. Compared with mice, TCR sequences shared between patients were less clear, possibly partly because of HLA diversity across the patient population. Resident alphabeta T cells in normal human skin are also sequenced, complicating scalp TCR repertoire analysis, unlike mouse skin dominated by gammadelta T cells. Scalp clonality and the number of expanded CD8+ clones among the top 100 scalp clones were significantly decreased by tofacitinib. Compared with normal scalp, lesional scalp had higher clonality and more expanded CD8+ clones, particularly in alopecia totalis/universalis, a pattern that suggests antigenic drive.

CDR1 and CDR2 were assigned from the germline V gene (reference sequence) as LNHNV and YYDKDF. Inclusive of the bounding cysteine and phenylalanine, the CDR3 is 12 residues long. The read is trimmed to its CDR3 DNA, 36 bases read in frame from base 1. The sample here was CD4+ T cells sorted from blood, taken at week 4, from a patient treated with tofacitinib. The clonotype was recovered from a human donor with alopecia areata. This receptor chain uses TRBV15 and TRBJ2-5; there is no confident call for the D gene. The bases are TGTGCCACCAGCAGAGATAAGACCCCCAGGAACTTC. Its product reads: CATSRDKTPRNF.